The T cell receptor beta chain under discussion was sequenced for a study of blood T cell repertoires in COVID-19. Some clones are missing from TCRdb's copy, which holds only in-frame ones; the method was immunoSEQ multiplex PCR. Of roughly 400,000 clones in the sample, about 87% were seen once. The CDR3 has 15 amino acids. CDR1 SGDLS and CDR2 YYNGEE come from the germline V gene. J was trimmed by 4 bases and V by 3 bases; bases with no gene match: 7. This clonotype was obtained from a woman aged 55-75 years with COVID-19, enrolled during active disease. This chain uses TRBV9 with TRBJ2-1; 7 bases fit TRBD1. Sequenced input: peripheral blood. CDR3 sequence (DNA): TGTGCCAGCAGCGCGGGACAGCCCTTATACAATGAGCAGTTCTTC. Translation: CASSAGQPLYNEQFF.